The entry below gives a single T cell receptor beta chain sequence along with its context. Its antigen is not known. A much larger clone differs from this one at a single base, so this may be a read error. Peripheral blood was drawn, approximately 10 milliliters per donor. The sample originates from a study of blood T cells in healthy people across ages. Trimming removed 4 bases from V and 5 bases from J; junction bases left unmatched: 5. This CDR3 contains 13 residues. The germline V gene has CDR1 SQVTM and CDR2 ANQGSEA. Broader study findings: TCR beta diversity, measured per million T cells, fell in a roughly linear way with age.

Combining a sample-barcoded 5' primer with a J-beta primer mix, a second PCR ran for about 6 to 11 cycles. The study obtained at least 3 million CDR3-containing paired-end reads from every sample. TCRdb used MiXCR to reprocess the 5' RACE reads, holding one entry per CDR3 protein. The top ten clones hold roughly 18% of a sample with 650,000 to 800,000 distinct CDR3 sequences, around 43% of them seen once. Sequenced material: blood. The TCR sequence derives from a man in his 60s in good health. V is TRBV29-1 and J is TRBJ2-5, with 9 positions matching TRBD1. The DNA of the CDR3 is TGCAGCGTTGTACAGGGGGCTTGGGAGACCCAGTACTTC. It specifies CSVVQGAWETQYF.